This T cell receptor beta chain is drawn from a study of human CD8 memory T cell subsets (dated by TCRdb to the early 2020s). In the study overall: To assess how stem-like (TSTEM), progenitor exhausted-like (TPEX) and effector memory CD8+ T cell subsets are clonally related, the TCRbeta repertoires of these three subsets were compared. Roughly 6 donors each provided TSTEM, TPEX and effector memory subsets, from which TCRbeta repertoires were obtained.

Points on this clonotype: Its antigen target is currently unknown.

Sequencing was performed on a NextSeq 550. A Human TCR Profiling Kit was used to prepare UMI-labeled 5' RACE TCRbeta libraries. The same number of PCR cycles was used to prepare all TCRbeta libraries in parallel. The original pipeline was this. The number of functional CDR3beta clonotypes in each TCRbeta library ranged from about 2,700 to 18,000. UMI extraction and consensus assembly used MIGEC 1.2.9, requiring at least three reads per UMI. MiXCR 3.0.3 was used to extract the in-frame CDR3beta repertoires. Each sample was downsampled to 42,000 randomly selected UMIs before diversity metrics were calculated in VDJtools 1.2.1. For each sample pair, the repertoire overlap metrics D, R and F2 were calculated in VDJtools using the top 3,000 clones. The reads went through TCRdb reprocessing, and each CDR3 protein sequence gets one entry with no DNA. The V and J calls were not made by the authors but by TCRdb's processing. The sample table on file contains some 17,000 distinct CDR3 sequences. The ten largest clones represent about 5.6% of the sample.

Stem-like memory CD8+ T cells (TSTEM) were defined as CCR7+ PD-1- TIGIT- cells. Density gradient separation was used to isolate peripheral blood mononuclear cells from buffy coats of healthy donors. Negative magnetic separation using EasySep or MojoSort CD8+ T cell isolation kits was how the study enriched total CD8+ T cells. For each subset, total RNA was extracted using an RNeasy Mini Kit from duplicate vials of 150,000 sorted CD8+ T cells. The PBMCs were used fresh or after being cryopreserved in fetal bovine serum with roughly 9.5% DMSO. Fluorescence-activated cell sorting on a FACSAria III was used to sort CD8+ T cell subsets to purity. Paper-wide results and their limitations: Normalized Shannon-Wiener diversity was similarly high in the TSTEM and TPEX subsets, while the effector memory subsets were comparatively less diverse. Sequencing was limited to TCRbeta chains, and the repertoire comparisons were based on about 6 donors analyzed with paired t-tests and Bonferroni correction. Based on Chao1 estimates, TSTEM subsets appeared to have greater repertoire diversity than TPEX subsets, which may reflect a broader range of specificities. Although both stem-like subsets shared clonotypes with effector memory cells, the overlap between TSTEM and TPEX repertoires was minimal, suggesting distinct antigen spectra for the TSTEM and TPEX subsets.

This clonotype was obtained from a human donor in good health. The sequencing sample was made of CD8+ stem-like memory T cells (TSCM and TCM) sorted from PBMCs. Taken with the paper, the label for cell subset or site translates to: stem-like memory CD8 T cells (TSTEM), CCR7+ PD-1- TIGIT-.

This receptor has the CDR3 CASSHRSSGAYEQYF. The chain is assembled from TRBV7-2 and TRBJ2-7; TCRdb names TRBD2, which stays unverified in the absence of DNA. The CDR3 starts with the cysteine, ends with the phenylalanine, and has 15 residues. Only the protein sequence is given. The germline V gene supplies CDR1 SGHTA and CDR2 FQGNSA. Extended through the reference TRBV7-2 and TRBJ2-7 proteins, this CDR3 yields the full variable domain: GAGVSQSPSNKVTEKGKDVELRCDPISGHTALYWYRQSLGQGLEFLIYFQGNSAPDKSGLPSDRFSAERTGGSVSTLTIQRTQQEDSAVYLCASSHRSSGAYEQYFGPGTRLTVT.